What follows are 19 T cell receptor beta chains derived from one specimen sequenced in a study of shared clonotypes between healthy human individuals. Only in-frame clones appear in the TCRdb table, and some are missing; sequencing was by immunoSEQ multiplex PCR. The data contain hundreds of thousands of clones, roughly 70% of them singletons. Sequenced: memory CD4+ T cells sorted from blood. Described subset: CD45RA-negative fraction. The receptors were gathered from a woman in her twenties or thirties in good health.

The chain employs TRBV7-2 and TRBJ1-2, with TRBD1 as a possible D gene (6 bases). The CDR3 length is 14 residues. Trimming cost V 7 bases and J 2 bases, with 14 bases left between them. Germline CDR1 is SGHTA and CDR2 is FQGNSA. The CDR3: CASKPGHQNYGYTF. CDR3 nucleotide sequence: TGTGCCAGCAAGCCGGGACACCAAAACTATGGCTACACCTTC.

This rearrangement joins TRBV6-5 to TRBJ1-3; D gene unclear. Trimming shortened V by 6 bases and J by 0 bases, and 9 bases separated the two germline ends. The CDR3 is 14 amino acids. The germline gives CDR1 MNHEY, CDR2 SVGAGI. CDR3 sequence reads: CASSGRGSGNTIYF. In nucleotides, the CDR3 is TGTGCCAGCAGCGGACGCGGCTCTGGAAACACCATATATTTT.

The chain recombines TRBV7-3 with TRBJ2-2, with D unresolved. CDR1 SGHTA and CDR2 FQGTGA come from the germline V gene. The V gene lost 1 base and the J gene lost 8 bases, with 8 bases spanning the gap. The CDR3 runs 13 residues. As DNA, the CDR3 is TGTGCCAGCAGCTTAAGCATTCCAGGGGAGCTGTTTTTT. The encoded protein is CASSLSIPGELFF.

V gene TRBV4-1 combines with J gene TRBJ1-3; D may be TRBD1 (5 bases). The germline V and J ends were trimmed by 2 bases and 4 bases, with 21 bases remaining between them. Germline lookup yields CDR1 MGHRA and CDR2 YSYEKL. The CDR3 consists of 18 residues. The CDR3 region is CASSQMAGVHGGGNTIYF. The CDR3 DNA is TGCGCCAGCAGCCAAATGGCGGGGGTACATGGGGGAGGAAACACCATATATTTT.

CDR3 DNA sequence: TGTGCCAGCAGTGAAACGCACGGATCCAGCTCTGGGGCCAACGTCCTGACTTTC. This codes for CASSETHGSSSGANVLTF. V and J are TRBV6-1 and TRBJ2-6; D remains ambiguous. V lost 2 bases, J lost 0 bases, and 14 bases lay in between. The CDR3 loop spans 18 amino acids. Germline lookup yields CDR1 MNHNS and CDR2 SASEGT.

The CDR3: CASSWTGAHGYTF. CDR3 coding DNA: TGTGCCAGCAGCTGGACAGGGGCCCATGGCTACACCTTC. J is TRBJ1-2 and V is TRBV5-6; 9 positions agree with TRBD1. From germline, CDR1 is SGHDT and CDR2 YYEEEE. J was trimmed by 6 bases and V by 3 bases; bases with no gene match: 3. The CDR3 extends over 13 amino acids.

The gene calls are TRBV27 and TRBJ2-5; D uncertain. CDR3 length equals 14 residues. V was clipped by 7 bases and J by 2 bases, with 14 bases between them. The germline V gene has CDR1 MNHEY and CDR2 SMNVEV (reference sequence). CDR3 protein: CASTHLDPQETQYF. In DNA, the CDR3 is TGTGCCAGCACCCATTTGGACCCTCAAGAGACCCAGTACTTC.

This rearrangement joins TRBV19 to TRBJ1-2; D is possibly TRBD1 (6 bases). CDR1 LNHDA and CDR2 SQIVND come from the germline V gene (reference sequence). V was clipped by 1 base and J by 7 bases, with 10 bases between them. The CDR3 runs to 13 residues. This CDR3 is CASSIGNRAGYTF. The CDR3 nucleotides are TGTGCCAGTAGTATAGGCAACAGGGCTGGCTACACCTTC.

V gene TRBV6-1 combines with J gene TRBJ2-3, with TRBD2 identical over 8 bases. Germline assignment: CDR1 MNHNS and CDR2 SASEGT. Trimming removed 11 bases from V and 6 bases from J; junction bases left unmatched: 13. This CDR3 is built from 14 residues. CDR3 region: CAGQGGLDLDTQYF. The CDR3 nucleotides read TGTGCCGGCCAAGGGGGACTAGATTTGGATACGCAGTATTTT.

Turning to this clone: A read error is likely here: a far larger clone is one base away. The V and J genes are TRBV5-6 and TRBJ2-5, with 13 bases matching TRBD2. From germline, CDR1 is SGHDT and CDR2 YYEEEE. V lost 4 bases and J lost 1; bases outside the gene matches: 1. The CDR3 loop spans 15 amino acids. As DNA, the CDR3 is TGTGCCAGCAGCCGGACTAGCGGGGGCCAAGAGACCCAGTACTTC. Its protein is CASSRTSGGQETQYF.

The table lists this clone with a count of one. The rearrangement joins TRBV5-1 to TRBJ1-2, with TRBD1 matching 7 bases. Germline trimming cut 2 bases from V and 8 bases from J; bases unmatched to any gene: 9. The V gene's germline CDR1 is SGHRS and CDR2 YFSETQ. CDR3 size: 14 residues. The CDR3 loop is CASSLTGEVVGYTF. The CDR3 DNA is TGCGCCAGCAGCTTAACAGGGGAGGTTGTGGGCTACACCTTC.

The chain combines TRBV6-1 with TRBJ2-2; D is unresolved. CDR1 is MNHNS and CDR2 is SASEGT in the germline V gene. The CDR3 loop spans 16 amino acids. Trimming removed 3 bases from V and 0 bases from J, with 11 bases in between. This CDR3 is CASSDTFKSNTGELFF. The CDR3 region has the DNA TGTGCCAGCAGTGATACCTTCAAATCGAACACCGGGGAGCTGTTTTTT.

The chain is built from TRBV9 and TRBJ2-1; 7 bases align to TRBD2. CDR1 and CDR2 (germline): SGDLS, YYNGEE. With V trimmed by 1 base and J by 6 bases, 10 bases remained unmatched. This CDR3 region has 16 residues. This CDR3 is CASSVLVGGVGNEQFF. CDR3 in DNA: TGTGCCAGCAGCGTATTGGTGGGAGGGGTGGGCAATGAGCAGTTCTTC.

This chain connects TRBV2 to TRBJ1-5; 9 positions match TRBD1. V was pared by 3 bases and J by 5 bases, with 5 bases of the junction left unmatched. CDR1 is SNHLY, CDR2 FYNNEI, per germline. The CDR3 is made up of 15 amino acids. The CDR3, as DNA: TGTGCCAGCAGTGAGGGACAGGGCCGTTATCAGCCCCAGCATTTT. Its translation: CASSEGQGRYQPQHF.

This chain links TRBV5-1 with TRBJ2-7; D is uncertain. Germline values: CDR1 SGHRS, CDR2 YFSETQ. The ends were cut back, 5 bases at V and 2 bases at J, with 14 bases in the middle. The CDR3 totals 14 residues. CDR3 sequence (DNA): TGCGCCAGCAGTCCAGGTATCCCGACCTACGAGCAGTACTTC. Translating gives CASSPGIPTYEQYF.

The gene calls are TRBV6-5 and TRBJ1-1; D unresolved. V lost 6 bases, J lost 0 bases, and 8 bases lay in between. Germline-derived CDR1 and CDR2 are MNHEY and SVGAGI. CDR3 length: 13 amino acids. In nucleotides, the CDR3 is TGTGCCAGCAGCCTCCTAATGAACACTGAAGCTTTCTTT. It codes for CASSLLMNTEAFF.

The chain employs TRBV29-1 and TRBJ2-4; a weak D match, TRBD1 (8 bases). V lost 6 bases and J lost 9, with 18 bases in between. Germline V gene sequence: CDR1 SQVTM, CDR2 ANQGSEA. The CDR3 is 13 residues long. The CDR3 here is CSVAGQGGAIQYF. Here the CDR3 DNA reads TGCAGCGTAGCTGGACAGGGAGGGGCCATTCAGTACTTC.

The V and J genes are TRBV21-1 and TRBJ1-5. TRBV21-1 is a known pseudogene. The CDR3 has 14 residues. The CDR3 sequence: CASSPKRVPGPQHF. CDR3 in DNA: TGTGCCAGCAGCCCGAAAAGAGTCCCCGGGCCCCAGCATTTT.

The CDR3 sequence: CAISESIPTEQYF. In DNA form, the CDR3 reads TGTGCCATCAGTGAGTCGATTCCCACCGAGCAGTACTTC. The V gene is TRBV10-3, the J gene TRBJ2-7; D is undetermined. Between the trimmed V and J ends, which lost 0 bases and 6 bases, there was a span of 9 bases. The length of the CDR3 is 13 residues. Per the germline V gene, CDR1 is ENHRY and CDR2 is SYGVKD.